The 16 T cell receptor beta chains listed next were all sequenced from one sample in a study of blood T cell repertoires in COVID-19 (dated by TCRdb to about 2020). The library was obtained by the immunoSEQ multiplex PCR assay. This is the immuneACCESS table as TCRdb keeps it, with only in-frame sequences that have V and J called. A part of the clones is gone; compared with another copy, unresolved V genes explain less than half, and the rest is unexplained. This sample gives more than 200,000 clones in total; 65% to 85% of them show up just once. Of the sample, approximately 4.3% falls within the top ten clones. Source material: PBMCs or T cells enriched from blood (not recorded which). These TCRs come from a man aged 25 to 45 with acute COVID-19.

This clone was detected a few times. This sequence joins TRBV5-4 and TRBJ1-2; D remains unclear. V lost 2 bases to trimming and J lost 7 bases, with 15 bases between them. The CDR3 is made up of 14 amino acids. Germline loops: CDR1 SGHNT, CDR2 YYREEE (reference sequence). CDR3 loop: CASSFSFPSGGYTF. CDR3 nucleotides: TGTGCCAGCAGCTTTTCCTTTCCCTCGGGTGGCTACACCTTC.

The rearrangement uses TRBV2 and TRBJ1-1; 7 nucleotides match TRBD1. The CDR3 has 16 residues. V trimming: 6 bases; J trimming: 8 bases; junction bases outside the gene matches: 18. In germline, CDR1 is SNHLY, CDR2 FYNNEI. Written as DNA, the CDR3 is TGTGCCAGCAGGACCTCTTTGACAGGGAGCGGACCCGAAGCTTTCTTT. Translation: CASRTSLTGSGPEAFF.

The chain employs TRBV4-1 and TRBJ1-2; 8 bases agree with TRBD1. The trim removed 6 bases at V and 10 bases at J, leaving 10 bases unmatched. There are 13 residues in the CDR3. In germline, CDR1 is MGHRA, CDR2 YSYEKL. The CDR3: CASSIGTGRNYTF. CDR3 nucleotide sequence: TGCGCCAGCAGTATCGGGACAGGCCGGAACTACACCTTC.

This chain connects TRBV19 to TRBJ1-5; 9 nucleotides match TRBD1. The V gene end was trimmed by 4 bases and the J gene end by 7 bases; junction bases not matched to a gene: 5. CDR3 length: 14 amino acids. Germline values: CDR1 LNHDA, CDR2 SQIVND (reference sequence). The CDR3 protein is CASSTRDREQPQHF. CDR3 DNA sequence: TGTGCCAGTAGTACCCGGGACAGGGAACAGCCCCAGCATTTT.

The gene calls are TRBV25-1 and TRBJ2-1; D unresolved. The V end was cut by 3 bases, the J end by 0 bases, with 12 bases between. From germline, CDR1 is MGHDK and CDR2 SYGVNS. The CDR3 extends over 16 amino acids. Here the CDR3 DNA reads TGTGCCAGCAGTGACCTCGACTCCAACTCCTACAATGAGCAGTTCTTC. This encodes CASSDLDSNSYNEQFF. Full variable domain (remainder filled in from reference TRBV25-1 and TRBJ2-1): EADIYQTPRYLVIGTGKKITLECSQTMGHDKMYWYQQDPGMELHLIHYSYGVNSTEKGDLSSESTVSRIRTEHFPLTLESARPSHTSQYLCASSDLDSNSYNEQFFGPGTRLTVL.

The J gene is TRBJ2-1, the V gene TRBV5-1, with D possibly matching TRBD2 (5 bases). CDR1 and CDR2 (germline): SGHRS, YFSETQ. V was shortened by 2 bases and J by 8 bases, with 17 bases between the two germline ends. The CDR3 is made up of 15 amino acids. This CDR3 reads CASSLNLASYDEQFF. DNA of the CDR3: TGCGCCAGCAGCTTAAATCTAGCATCTTATGATGAGCAGTTCTTC.

The V call is TRBV6-4, the J call TRBJ1-2, with 10 positions matching TRBD1. V was clipped by 6 bases and J by 2 bases; unmatched bases: 3. CDR3 size: 14 residues. Per the germline V gene, CDR1 is MRHNA and CDR2 is SNTAGT. Here the CDR3 DNA reads TGTGCCAGCAGGATGACAGGGGGCAACTATGGCTACACCTTC. This translates into CASRMTGGNYGYTF.

The chain employs TRBV5-1 and TRBJ2-3, with a possible D match to TRBD1 (6 bases). This CDR3 is built from 15 residues. The germline V and J ends were trimmed by 6 bases and 4 bases, with 18 bases remaining between them. Germline V CDR1 and CDR2: SGHRS, YFSETQ. CDR3 bases: TGCGCCAGCACAGAACAGGGTTTGAGGGCAGATACGCAGTATTTT. Translation: CASTEQGLRADTQYF.

As for this clone: The same CDR3 arises from other DNA sequences in this sample as well. The V gene is TRBV10-3, the J gene TRBJ1-2, with unresolved D. With 7 bases removed from V and 8 bases from J, the gap between germline ends came to 11 bases. Germline CDR1 ENHRY, CDR2 SYGVKD. The CDR3 runs 11 residues. In nucleotides, the CDR3 is TGTGCCATCAATGATGGGGAGGGCTACACCTTC. Translating it yields CAINDGEGYTF.

The chain couples TRBV5-1 to TRBJ2-2; possible D gene TRBD2, 6 bases. The CDR3 is made up of 14 amino acids. Germline V CDR1 and CDR2: SGHRS, YFSETQ. Trimming took off 3 bases at V and 6 bases at J, with 12 bases between the two ends. CDR3 amino acids: CASSSGGASGELFF. CDR3 DNA: TGCGCCAGCAGCTCTGGAGGGGCCTCCGGGGAGCTGTTTTTT.

The chain employs TRBV6-5 and TRBJ2-7; 9 bases line up with TRBD1. With V trimmed by 6 bases and J by 4 bases, 10 bases remained unmatched. The CDR3 has 15 residues. Germline loops: CDR1 MNHEY, CDR2 SVGAGI. CDR3 residues: CASRRTGDSTYEQYF. The CDR3 DNA reads as TGTGCCAGCAGACGGACAGGGGACTCCACTTACGAGCAGTACTTC.

V and J are TRBV10-3 and TRBJ2-3, with 9 bases matching TRBD2. The CDR3 has 15 residues. From germline, CDR1 is ENHRY and CDR2 SYGVKD. V was pared by 3 bases and J by 5 bases, with 6 bases of the junction left unmatched. CDR3 residues: CAISDSSGGIDTQYF. The CDR3 DNA is TGTGCCATCAGTGACTCAAGCGGGGGGATAGATACGCAGTATTTT.

With regard to this clone: A much larger clonotype is one base distant, so this may be a read error. J is TRBJ1-4 and V is TRBV28; D uncertain. The CDR3 consists of 13 residues. V lost 6 bases and J lost 7, with 12 bases in between. CDR1 MDHEN and CDR2 SYDVKM come from the germline V gene. The CDR3 DNA sequence: TGTGCCAGCAGGAAAACAGAGAGTGAAAAACTGTTTTTT. Amino acids: CASRKTESEKLFF.

The chain combines TRBV18 with TRBJ2-2; TRBD2 is a possible D gene (5 bases). V lost 0 bases and J lost 0, with 23 bases in between. Germline values: CDR1 KGHSH, CDR2 LQKENI. The CDR3 is made up of 21 amino acids. The CDR3 nucleotides are TGTGCCAGCTCACCACCAATTCACGGGGTCCAATACCCCGCGAACACCGGGGAGCTGTTTTTT. Translated, it gives CASSPPIHGVQYPANTGELFF.

V and J are TRBV29-1 and TRBJ1-1; no definite D call. Trimming left V 4 bases short and J 3 bases short, with 12 bases between. There are 13 residues in the CDR3. In germline, CDR1 is SQVTM, CDR2 ANQGSEA. The CDR3, as DNA: TGCAGCGTTGCACGGGGTGTGGACACTGAAGCTTTCTTT. Translated, it gives CSVARGVDTEAFF.

The chain has TRBV3-1 (or the pseudogene TRBV3-2) and TRBJ1-2; D perhaps matches TRBD1 (6 bases). From germline, CDR1 is LGHDT and CDR2 YNNKEL (reference sequence). This CDR3 comprises 16 residues. Trimming took off 0 bases at V and 5 bases at J, with 16 bases between the two ends. Here the CDR3 reads CASSQEVSGQIYGYTF. DNA for the CDR3: TGTGCCAGCAGCCAAGAAGTTTCGGGACAAATTTATGGCTACACCTTC.